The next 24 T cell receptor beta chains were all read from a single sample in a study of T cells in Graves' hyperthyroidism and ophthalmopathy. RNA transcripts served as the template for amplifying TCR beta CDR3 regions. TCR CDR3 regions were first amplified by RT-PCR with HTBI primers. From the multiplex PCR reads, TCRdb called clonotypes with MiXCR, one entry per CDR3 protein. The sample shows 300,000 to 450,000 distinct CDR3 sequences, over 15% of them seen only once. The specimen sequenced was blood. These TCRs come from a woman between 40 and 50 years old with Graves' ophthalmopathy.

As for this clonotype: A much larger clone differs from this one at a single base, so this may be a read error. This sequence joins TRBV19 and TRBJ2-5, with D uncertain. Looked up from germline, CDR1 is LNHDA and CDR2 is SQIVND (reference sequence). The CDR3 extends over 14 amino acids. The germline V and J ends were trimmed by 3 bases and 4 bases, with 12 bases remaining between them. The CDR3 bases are TGTGCCAGTAGTATCTACGATAGCCCAGAGACCCAGTACTTC. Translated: CASSIYDSPETQYF.

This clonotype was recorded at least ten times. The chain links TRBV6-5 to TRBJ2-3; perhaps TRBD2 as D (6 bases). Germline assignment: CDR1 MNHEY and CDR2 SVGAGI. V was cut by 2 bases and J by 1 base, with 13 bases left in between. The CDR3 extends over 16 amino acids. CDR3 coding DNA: TGTGCCAGCAGTTACGGGTTAGCGGCCGGCACAGATACGCAGTATTTT. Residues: CASSYGLAAGTDTQYF.

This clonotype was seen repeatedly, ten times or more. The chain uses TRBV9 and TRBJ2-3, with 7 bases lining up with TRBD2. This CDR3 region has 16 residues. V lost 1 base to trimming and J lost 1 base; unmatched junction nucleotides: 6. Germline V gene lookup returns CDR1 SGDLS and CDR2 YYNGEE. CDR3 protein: CASSVTGRGRTDTQYF. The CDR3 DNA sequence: TGTGCCAGCAGCGTAACGGGGAGGGGTCGCACAGATACGCAGTATTTT.

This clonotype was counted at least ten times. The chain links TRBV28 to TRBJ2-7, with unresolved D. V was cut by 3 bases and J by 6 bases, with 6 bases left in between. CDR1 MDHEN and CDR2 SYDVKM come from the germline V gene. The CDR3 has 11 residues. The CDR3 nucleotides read TGTGCCAGCAGTTTTTCAGGCGAGCAGTACTTC. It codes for CASSFSGEQYF.

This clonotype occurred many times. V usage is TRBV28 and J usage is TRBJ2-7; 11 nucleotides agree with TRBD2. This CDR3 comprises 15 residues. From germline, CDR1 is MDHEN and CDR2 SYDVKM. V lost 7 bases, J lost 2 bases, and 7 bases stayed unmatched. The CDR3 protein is CASTTRLAGPYEQYF. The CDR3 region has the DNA TGTGCCAGCACCACGAGACTAGCGGGACCCTACGAGCAGTACTTC.

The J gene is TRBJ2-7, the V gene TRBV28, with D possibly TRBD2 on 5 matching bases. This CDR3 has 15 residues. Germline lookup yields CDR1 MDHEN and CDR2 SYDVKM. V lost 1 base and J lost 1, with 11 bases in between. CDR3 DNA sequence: TGTGCCAGCAGTTTATACGGGGAAGGGTCCTACGAGCAGTACTTC. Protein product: CASSLYGEGSYEQYF.

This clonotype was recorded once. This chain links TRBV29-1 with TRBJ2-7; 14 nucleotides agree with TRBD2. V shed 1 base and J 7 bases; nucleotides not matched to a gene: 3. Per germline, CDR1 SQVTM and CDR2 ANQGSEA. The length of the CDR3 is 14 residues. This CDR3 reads CSVEATSGRDEQYF. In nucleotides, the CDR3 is TGCAGCGTTGAAGCGACTAGCGGGAGGGATGAGCAGTACTTC.

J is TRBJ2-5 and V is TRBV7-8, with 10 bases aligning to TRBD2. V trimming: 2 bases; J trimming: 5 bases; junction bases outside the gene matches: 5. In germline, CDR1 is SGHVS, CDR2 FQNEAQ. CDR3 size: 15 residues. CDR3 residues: CASSLSSGSMETQYF. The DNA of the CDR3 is TGTGCCAGCAGCTTATCTAGCGGGAGTATGGAGACCCAGTACTTC.

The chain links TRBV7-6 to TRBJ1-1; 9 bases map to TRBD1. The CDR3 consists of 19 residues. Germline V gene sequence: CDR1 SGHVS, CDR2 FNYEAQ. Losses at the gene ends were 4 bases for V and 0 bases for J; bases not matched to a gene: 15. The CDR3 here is CASSSGGRQGGRMNTEAFF. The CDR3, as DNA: TGTGCCAGCAGCTCGGGAGGCAGACAGGGGGGAAGAATGAACACTGAAGCTTTCTTT.

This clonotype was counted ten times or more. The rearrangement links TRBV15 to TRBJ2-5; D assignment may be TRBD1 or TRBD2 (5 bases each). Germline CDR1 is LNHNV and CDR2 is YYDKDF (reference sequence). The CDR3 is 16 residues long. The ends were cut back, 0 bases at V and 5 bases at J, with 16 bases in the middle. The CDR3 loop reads CATSRDGTGGRETQYF. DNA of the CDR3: TGTGCCACCAGCAGAGATGGGACGGGTGGGCGGGAGACCCAGTACTTC.

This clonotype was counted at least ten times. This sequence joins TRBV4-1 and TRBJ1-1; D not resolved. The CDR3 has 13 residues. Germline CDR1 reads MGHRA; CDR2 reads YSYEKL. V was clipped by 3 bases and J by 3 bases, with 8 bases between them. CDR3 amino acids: CASSHPRDTEAFF. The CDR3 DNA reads TGCGCCAGCAGCCATCCCCGGGACACTGAAGCTTTCTTT.

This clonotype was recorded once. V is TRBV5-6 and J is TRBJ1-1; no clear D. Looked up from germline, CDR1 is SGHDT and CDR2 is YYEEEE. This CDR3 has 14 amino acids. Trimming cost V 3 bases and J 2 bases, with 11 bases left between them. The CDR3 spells CASSWRPGNTEAFF. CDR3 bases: TGTGCCAGCAGCTGGCGCCCAGGTAACACTGAAGCTTTCTTT. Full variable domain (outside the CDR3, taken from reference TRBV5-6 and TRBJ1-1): DAGVTQSPTHLIKTRGQQVTLRCSPKSGHDTVSWYQQALGQGPQFIFQYYEEEERQRGNFPDRFSGHQFPNYSSELNVNALLLGDSALYLCASSWRPGNTEAFFGQGTRLTVV.

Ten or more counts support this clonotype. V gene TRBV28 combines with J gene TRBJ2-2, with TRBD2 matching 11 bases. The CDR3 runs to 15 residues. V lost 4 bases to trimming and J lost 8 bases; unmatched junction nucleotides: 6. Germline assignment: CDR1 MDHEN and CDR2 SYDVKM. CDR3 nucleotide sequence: TGTGCCAGCAGTTCATTACTAGCGGGAGTAGGGGAGCTGTTTTTT. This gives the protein CASSSLLAGVGELFF.

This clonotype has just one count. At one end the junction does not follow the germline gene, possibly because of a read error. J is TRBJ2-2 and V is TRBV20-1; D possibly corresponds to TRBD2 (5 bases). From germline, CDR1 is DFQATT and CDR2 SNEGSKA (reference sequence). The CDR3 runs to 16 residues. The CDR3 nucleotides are TGCAGTGCTTCCCCGGCCGGGATTAGTAACACCGGGGAGCTGTCTTTT. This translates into CSASPAGISNTGELSF.

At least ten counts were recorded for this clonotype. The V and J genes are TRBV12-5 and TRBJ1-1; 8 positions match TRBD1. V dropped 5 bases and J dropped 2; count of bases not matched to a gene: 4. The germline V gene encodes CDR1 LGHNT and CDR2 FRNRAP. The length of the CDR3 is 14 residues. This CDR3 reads CASGTGTGNTEAFF. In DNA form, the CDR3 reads TGTGCTAGTGGTACCGGGACAGGAAACACTGAAGCTTTCTTT.

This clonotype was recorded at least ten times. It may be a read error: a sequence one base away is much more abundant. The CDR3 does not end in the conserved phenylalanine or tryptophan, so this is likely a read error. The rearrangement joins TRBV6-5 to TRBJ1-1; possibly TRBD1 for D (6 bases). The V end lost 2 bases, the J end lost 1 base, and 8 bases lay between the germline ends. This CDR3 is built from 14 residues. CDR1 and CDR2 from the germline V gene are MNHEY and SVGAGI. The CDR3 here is CASSYRQENTEAFS. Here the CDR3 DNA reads TGTGCCAGCAGTTACAGACAGGAGAACACTGAAGCTTTCTCT.

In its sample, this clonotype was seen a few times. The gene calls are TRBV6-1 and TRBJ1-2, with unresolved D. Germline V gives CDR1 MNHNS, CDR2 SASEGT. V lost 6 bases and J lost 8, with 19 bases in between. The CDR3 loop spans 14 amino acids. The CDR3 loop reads CASSPAQPEEGYTF. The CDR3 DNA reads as TGTGCCAGCAGCCCTGCGCAACCCGAGGAGGGCTACACCTTC.

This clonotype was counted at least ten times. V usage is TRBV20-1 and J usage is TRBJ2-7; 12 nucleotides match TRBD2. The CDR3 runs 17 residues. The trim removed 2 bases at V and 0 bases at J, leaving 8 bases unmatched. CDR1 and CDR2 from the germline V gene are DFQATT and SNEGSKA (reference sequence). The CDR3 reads CSARPLAGGTLSYEQYF. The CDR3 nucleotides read TGCAGTGCTAGACCTCTAGCGGGAGGGACCCTCTCCTACGAGCAGTACTTC.

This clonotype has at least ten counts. The CDR3 here is CASSLEPLGTFEETQYF. The CDR3 DNA is TGCGCCAGCAGCCTGGAACCTTTGGGGACTTTCGAAGAGACCCAGTACTTC. The rearrangement uses TRBV5-1 and TRBJ2-5, with D possibly being TRBD2 (6 bases). Trimming removed 4 bases at V and 3 bases at J, with 22 bases between. The CDR3 sequence is 17 residues long. CDR1 and CDR2 from the germline V gene are SGHRS and YFSETQ.

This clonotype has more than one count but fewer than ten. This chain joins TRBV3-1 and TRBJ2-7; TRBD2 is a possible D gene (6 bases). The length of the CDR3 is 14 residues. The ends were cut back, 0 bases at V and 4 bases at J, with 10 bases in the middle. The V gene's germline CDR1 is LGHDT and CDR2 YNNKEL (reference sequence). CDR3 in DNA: TGTGCCAGCAGCCAAGATCCCGGGAGATACGAGCAGTACTTC. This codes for CASSQDPGRYEQYF.

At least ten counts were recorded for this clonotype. The CDR3 coding sequence is TGTGCCAGTACCCCCGGTGGGGGGAGCTCTGGGGCCAACGTCCTGACTTTC. Amino acid sequence: CASTPGGGSSGANVLTF. The V call is TRBV19, the J call TRBJ2-6; D is perhaps TRBD2 (6 bases). This CDR3 has 17 residues. V was pared by 7 bases and J by 0 bases, with 16 bases between. CDR1 LNHDA and CDR2 SQIVND come from the germline V gene (reference sequence).

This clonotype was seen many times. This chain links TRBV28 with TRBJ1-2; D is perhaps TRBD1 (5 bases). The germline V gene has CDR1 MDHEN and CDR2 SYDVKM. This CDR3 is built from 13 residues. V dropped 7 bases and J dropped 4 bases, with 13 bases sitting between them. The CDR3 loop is CASNPEGVYGYTF. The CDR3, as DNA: TGTGCCAGCAATCCTGAAGGGGTCTATGGCTACACCTTC.

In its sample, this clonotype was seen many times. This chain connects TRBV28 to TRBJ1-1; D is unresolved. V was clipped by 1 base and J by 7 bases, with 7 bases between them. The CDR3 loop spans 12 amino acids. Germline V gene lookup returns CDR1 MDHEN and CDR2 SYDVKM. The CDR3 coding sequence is TGTGCCAGCAGTTTATCACCCCATGAAGCTTTCTTT. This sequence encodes CASSLSPHEAFF.

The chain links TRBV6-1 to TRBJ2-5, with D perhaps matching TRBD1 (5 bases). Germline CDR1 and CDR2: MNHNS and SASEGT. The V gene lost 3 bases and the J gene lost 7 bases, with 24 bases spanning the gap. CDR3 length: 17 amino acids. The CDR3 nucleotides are TGTGCCAGCAGTGACCAGGGTGGGTCGACATCTCGTGGGACCCAGTACTTC. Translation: CASSDQGGSTSRGTQYF.